The TCR beta chain described here comes from a study of control samples from healthy donors and cancer patients. Measured with immunoSEQ multiplex PCR; TCRdb has only the in-frame clones, and not every one. The sample lists over 45,000 clones, around nine tenths occurring once. The specimen was PBMCs. This TCR derives from a man aged 30 to 39 with colorectal cancer.

The CDR3 DNA reads as TGTGCCCTCGGGGATTGGGCAGAGGGCCCCCAGAAGCAGTACTTC. This sequence encodes CALGDWAEGPQKQYF. The chain is built from TRBV30 and TRBJ2-7; tentatively, D is TRBD2 (5 bases). V was shortened by 8 bases and J by 8 bases, with 28 bases between the two germline ends. This CDR3 region has 15 residues. Looked up from germline, CDR1 is GTSNPN and CDR2 is SVGIG (reference sequence).